The TCR beta chain under discussion was sequenced for a study of blood T cell repertoires in COVID-19. Whole-study context: There were acute and convalescent COVID-19 samples, and they came from the United States, Italy and Spain.

V shed 6 bases and J 4 bases; nucleotides not matched to a gene: 10. The V gene's germline CDR1 is MDHEN and CDR2 SYDVKM. The CDR3 runs to 16 residues. Original methodology: Quantification of nucleated cells was approximated via reference gene primer amplification. Repertoires were generated with immunoSEQ multiplex PCR, while TCRdb's copy carries only in-frame clones and drops some. V and J calls and clone size follow that table, whereas D and trimming were derived from the DNA. The table records hundreds of thousands of clones, 80% to 90% of them present only once. Sample: peripheral blood. The genes are TRBV28 and TRBJ1-5; TRBD1 matches at 9 bases. This clonotype originated in a middle-aged man with acute or convalescent COVID-19. CDR3 sequence (DNA): TGTGCCAGCAGACCAGCGACAGGGGGGTCGAATCAGCCCCAGCATTTT. Its translation: CASRPATGGSNQPQHF.